This TCR beta chain was retrieved from a study of blood T cells in healthy people across ages. General study findings and limits: Naive CD4+ cells and diversity were both higher in long-lived donors than in aged donors.

Points on this clonotype: Its specificity is not known.

It was with a sample-barcoded 5' primer and a J-beta primer mix that a second PCR of about 7 to 12 cycles was run. TCRdb redid the calling of the 5' RACE reads with MiXCR, one entry per CDR3 protein. The data show fewer than 900,000 distinct CDR3 sequences, roughly 50% seen once. Unmatched junction bases numbered 5, after V lost 4 bases and J lost 6 bases. The CDR3 consists of 13 residues. Germline V gene lookup returns CDR1 DFQATT and CDR2 SNEGSKA (reference sequence). The sequence derives from a woman aged 60 to 75 in good health. The chain combines TRBV20-1 with TRBJ1-1; the match to TRBD1 covers 10 bases. Sequenced: blood. In nucleotides, the CDR3 is TGCAGTGCTATTCGGGACAGGGGCGCTGAAGCTTTCTTT. The encoded protein is CSAIRDRGAEAFF.